The clone carrying this TCR beta chain was detected once. Its specificity is unknown. Germline V gene data show CDR1 as SEHNR and CDR2 as FQNEAQ (reference sequence). The CDR3 is 17 amino acids. V shed 0 bases and J shed 5 bases, with 16 bases lying between them. The targeted sequencing depth was 1 in 200,000 to 1 in 1 million T cells. Produced via immunoSEQ multiplex PCR; TCRdb's table is partial and in-frame only. The sample holds tens of thousands of clones, approximately 87% seen once. The data belong to a study of cytotoxic CD8 clonotypes in ibrutinib-treated CLL. Study-level findings and limits: Stable or contracted on treatment, public clonotypes were also uncommon.

This specimen was PBMCs, taken after 24 months of ibrutinib treatment. J is TRBJ2-2 and V is TRBV7-9; tentative D call: TRBD2 (6 bases). The TCR was taken from a human donor with chronic lymphocytic leukemia. In DNA form, the CDR3 reads TGTGCCAGCAGCTTAGCGCGCCCAGGGAGGATAACCGGGGAGCTGTTTTTT. This translates into CASSLARPGRITGELFF.